These 5 T cell receptor beta chains were all obtained from the same sample, sequenced in a study of PD-1 blockade in classical Hodgkin lymphoma. All the patients suffered relapse after autologous stem cell transplantation, and brentuximab vedotin exposure differed. Method: immunoSEQ multiplex PCR; TCRdb's copy keeps in-frame clones and lacks some. The sample includes more than 40,000 clones, 88% of them seen just once. Sequencing was performed on peripheral blood mononuclear cells (PBMCs), taken at baseline. The receptors stem from a human donor with classical Hodgkin lymphoma.

The chain has TRBV29-1 and TRBJ2-3; no clear D gene. The CDR3 runs 12 residues. Germline V gives CDR1 SQVTM, CDR2 ANQGSEA. With 4 bases removed from V and 3 bases from J, the gap between germline ends came to 8 bases. CDR3 in amino acids: CSVADGTDTQYF. The CDR3 coding sequence is TGCAGCGTTGCGGACGGGACAGATACGCAGTATTTT.

The V and J genes are TRBV7-6 and TRBJ2-7; D may match TRBD1 or TRBD2 (7 bases each). With 5 bases removed from V and 5 bases from J, the gap between germline ends came to 16 bases. Germline CDR1 is SGHVS and CDR2 is FNYEAQ. This CDR3 spans 14 amino acids. The CDR3 nucleotides read TGTGCCAGCAGCCTAGACAGGGAGGGCCACGAGCAGTACTTC. This gives the protein CASSLDREGHEQYF.

Here the CDR3 reads CASSKRGPETQYF. The CDR3 bases are TGTGCCAGCAGCAAGAGGGGGCCTGAGACCCAGTACTTC. The chain recombines TRBV7-9 with TRBJ2-5; 7 positions match TRBD1. Trimming cost V 5 bases and J 5 bases; bases outside gene matches: 5. Looked up from germline, CDR1 is SEHNR and CDR2 is FQNEAQ (reference sequence). The CDR3 is made up of 13 amino acids.

V usage is TRBV19 and J usage is TRBJ2-3; the D gene is possibly TRBD1 (6 bases). Germline-derived CDR1 and CDR2 are LNHDA and SQIVND (reference sequence). CDR3 length: 15 residues. The V end was cut by 4 bases, the J end by 1 base, with 12 bases between. CDR3 nucleotides: TGTGCCAGTAGTACAGGGGTAAGGGGCACAGATACGCAGTATTTT. Its translation: CASSTGVRGTDTQYF.

The chain links TRBV27 to TRBJ2-2; D gene unclear. The germline V gene encodes CDR1 MNHEY and CDR2 SMNVEV (reference sequence). CDR3 length: 11 amino acids. Trimming left V 3 bases short and J 7 bases short, with 3 bases between. Here the CDR3 reads CASSFDGELFF. The CDR3 nucleotides read TGTGCCAGCAGTTTCGACGGGGAGCTGTTTTTT.